The source of this TCR beta chain is a study of T cell responses to AZD1222 COVID-19 vaccine. Findings and caveats of the study: Rises in breadth and depth of Spike-specific TCRs came after two AZD1222 doses.

Trimming shortened V by 3 bases and J by 0 bases, and 17 bases separated the two germline ends. Germline-derived CDR1 and CDR2 are SGHVS and FQNEAQ. This CDR3 has 17 amino acids. In this sample, this clone turned up a few times. Its antigen is as yet unknown. Produced via immunoSEQ multiplex PCR; TCRdb's table is partial and in-frame only. The sample yields about 100,000 clones, about nine tenths seen once. Here the sequenced sample was peripheral blood, taken on day 0 of AZD1222 vaccination. The rearrangement uses TRBV7-8 and TRBJ2-5, with D perhaps TRBD1 (6 bases). This TCR derives from an adult in good health. The CDR3, as DNA: TGTGCCAGCAGCTTGGGACCGGGACATTCGTACCAAGAGACCCAGTACTTC. Amino acids: CASSLGPGHSYQETQYF.